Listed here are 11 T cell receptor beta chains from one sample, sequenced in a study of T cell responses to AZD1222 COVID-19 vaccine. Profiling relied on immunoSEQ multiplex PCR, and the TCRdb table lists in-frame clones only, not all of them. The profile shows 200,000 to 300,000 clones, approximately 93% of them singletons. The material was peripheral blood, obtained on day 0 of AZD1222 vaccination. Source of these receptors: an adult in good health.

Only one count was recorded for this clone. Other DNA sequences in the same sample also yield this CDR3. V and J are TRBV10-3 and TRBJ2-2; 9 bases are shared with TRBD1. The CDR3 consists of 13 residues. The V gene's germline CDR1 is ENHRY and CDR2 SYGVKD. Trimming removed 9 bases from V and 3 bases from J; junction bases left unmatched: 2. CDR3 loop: CAIRDRDTGELFF. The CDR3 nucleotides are TGTGCCATAAGGGACAGGGACACCGGGGAGCTGTTTTTT.

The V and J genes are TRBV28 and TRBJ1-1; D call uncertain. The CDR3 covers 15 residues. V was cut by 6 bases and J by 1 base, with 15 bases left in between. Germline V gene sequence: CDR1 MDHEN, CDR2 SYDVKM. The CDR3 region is CASSSAGNRNTEAFF. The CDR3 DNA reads TGTGCCAGCAGCTCCGCGGGGAACCGGAACACTGAAGCTTTCTTT.

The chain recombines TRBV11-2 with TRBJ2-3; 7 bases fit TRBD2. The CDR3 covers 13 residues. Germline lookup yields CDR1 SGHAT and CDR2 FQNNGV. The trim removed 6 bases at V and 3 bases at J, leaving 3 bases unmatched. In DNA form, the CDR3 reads TGTGCCAGCAGGCGGACTAGAACAGATACGCAGTATTTT. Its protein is CASRRTRTDTQYF.

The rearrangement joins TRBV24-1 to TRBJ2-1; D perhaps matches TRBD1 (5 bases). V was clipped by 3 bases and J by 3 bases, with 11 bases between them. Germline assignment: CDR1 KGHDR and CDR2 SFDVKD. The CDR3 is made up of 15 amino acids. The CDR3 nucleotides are TGTGCCACCAGTGATACCCGGACAAGCTACAATGAGCAGTTCTTC. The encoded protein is CATSDTRTSYNEQFF.

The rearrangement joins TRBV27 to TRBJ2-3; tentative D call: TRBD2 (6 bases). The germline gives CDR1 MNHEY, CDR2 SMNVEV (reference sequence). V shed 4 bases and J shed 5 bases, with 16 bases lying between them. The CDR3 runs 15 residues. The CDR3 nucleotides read TGTGCCAGCAGTTCTTTTGGGGGGATCGGAGATACGCAGTATTTT. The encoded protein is CASSSFGGIGDTQYF.

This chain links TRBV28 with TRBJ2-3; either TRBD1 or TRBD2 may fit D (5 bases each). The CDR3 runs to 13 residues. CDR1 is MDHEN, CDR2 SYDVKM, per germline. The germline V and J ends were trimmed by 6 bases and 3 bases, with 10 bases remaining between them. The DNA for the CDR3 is TGTGCCAGCAGCCGTGGGGGTACAGATACGCAGTATTTT. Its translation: CASSRGGTDTQYF.

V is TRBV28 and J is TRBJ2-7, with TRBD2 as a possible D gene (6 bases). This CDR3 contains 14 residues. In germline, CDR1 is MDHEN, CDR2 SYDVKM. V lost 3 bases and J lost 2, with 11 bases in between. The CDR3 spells CASSFGRGTYEQYF. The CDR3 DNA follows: TGTGCCAGCAGTTTTGGGCGGGGAACCTACGAGCAGTACTTC.

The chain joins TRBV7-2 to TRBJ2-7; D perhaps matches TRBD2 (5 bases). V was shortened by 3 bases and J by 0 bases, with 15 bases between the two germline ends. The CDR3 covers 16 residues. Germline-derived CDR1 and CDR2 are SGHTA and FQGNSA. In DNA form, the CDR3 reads TGTGCCAGCAGCTTGGCCGGGATAACGCACTCCTACGAGCAGTACTTC. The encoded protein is CASSLAGITHSYEQYF.

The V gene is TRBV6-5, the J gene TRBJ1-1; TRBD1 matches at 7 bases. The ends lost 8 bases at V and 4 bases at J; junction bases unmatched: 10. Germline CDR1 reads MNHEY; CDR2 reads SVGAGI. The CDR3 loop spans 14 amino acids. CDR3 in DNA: TGTGCCAGCTCAGAATCAGGGGGTGCCACTGAAGCTTTCTTT. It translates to CASSESGGATEAFF.

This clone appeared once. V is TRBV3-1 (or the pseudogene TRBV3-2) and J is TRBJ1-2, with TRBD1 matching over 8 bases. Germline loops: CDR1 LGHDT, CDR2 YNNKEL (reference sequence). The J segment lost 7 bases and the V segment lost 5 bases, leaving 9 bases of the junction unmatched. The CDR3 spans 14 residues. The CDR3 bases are TGTGCCAGCAGCTACGACAGGGGAGGCTCTGGCTACACCTTC. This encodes CASSYDRGGSGYTF.

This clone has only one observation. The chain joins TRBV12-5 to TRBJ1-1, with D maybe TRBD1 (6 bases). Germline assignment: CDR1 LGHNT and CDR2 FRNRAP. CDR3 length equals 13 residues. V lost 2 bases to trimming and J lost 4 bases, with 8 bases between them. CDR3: CASGLQGGTEAFF. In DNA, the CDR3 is TGTGCTAGTGGTTTGCAAGGGGGCACTGAAGCTTTCTTT. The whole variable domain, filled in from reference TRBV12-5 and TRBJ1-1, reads DARVTQTPRHKVTEMGQEVTMRCQPILGHNTVFWYRQTMMQGLELLAYFRNRAPLDDSGMPKDRFSAEMPDATLATLKIQPSEPRDSAVYFCASGLQGGTEAFFGQGTRLTVV.